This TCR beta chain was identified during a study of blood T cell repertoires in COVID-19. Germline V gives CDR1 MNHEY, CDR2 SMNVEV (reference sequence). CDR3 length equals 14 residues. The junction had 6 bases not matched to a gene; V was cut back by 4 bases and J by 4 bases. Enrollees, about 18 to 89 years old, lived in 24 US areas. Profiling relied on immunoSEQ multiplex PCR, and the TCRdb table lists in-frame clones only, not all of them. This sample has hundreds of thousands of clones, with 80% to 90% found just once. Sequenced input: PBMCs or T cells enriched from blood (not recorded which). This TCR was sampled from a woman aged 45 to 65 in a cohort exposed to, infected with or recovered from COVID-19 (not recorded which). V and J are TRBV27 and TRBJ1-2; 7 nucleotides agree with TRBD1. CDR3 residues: CASSSYRDSYGYTF. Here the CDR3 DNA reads TGTGCCAGCAGTTCCTACCGGGACAGCTATGGCTACACCTTC.